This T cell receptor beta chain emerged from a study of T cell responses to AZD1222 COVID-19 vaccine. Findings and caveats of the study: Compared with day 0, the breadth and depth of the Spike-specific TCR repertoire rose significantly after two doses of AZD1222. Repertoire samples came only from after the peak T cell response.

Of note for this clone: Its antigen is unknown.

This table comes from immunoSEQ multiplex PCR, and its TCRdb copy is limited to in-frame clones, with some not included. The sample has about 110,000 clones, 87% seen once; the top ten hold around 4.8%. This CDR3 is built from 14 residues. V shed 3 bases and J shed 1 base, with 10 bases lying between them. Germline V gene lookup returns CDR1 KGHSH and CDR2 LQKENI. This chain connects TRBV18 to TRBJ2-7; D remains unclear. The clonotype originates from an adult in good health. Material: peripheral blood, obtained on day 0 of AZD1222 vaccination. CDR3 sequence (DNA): TGTGCCAGCTCACCTTCAGTCCCTTCCTACGAGCAGTACTTC. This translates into CASSPSVPSYEQYF.